The 27 T cell receptor beta chains below come from one sample, sequenced in a study of vaccination effects on CD4 cells after COVID-19. Subsequent to roughly 9 days of culture, CD4+ T cells were isolated. Antigens of these TCRs are unknown. Assay: immunoSEQ multiplex PCR; the TCRdb copy retains only in-frame clones and omits some. The profile covers 32,000 or so clones, with 68% appearing a single time and around 3.8% taken by the ten largest. The sequencing used CD4+ T cells from PBMCs cultured without peptide, collected before COVID-19 vaccination. The receptors shown here come from a human donor who received a COVID-19 vaccine.

The rearrangement joins TRBV3-1 (or the pseudogene TRBV3-2) to TRBJ2-7, with TRBD1 identical over 10 bases. Germline V CDR1 and CDR2: LGHDT, YNNKEL (reference sequence). The CDR3 length is 14 residues. Trimming cost V 3 bases and J 5 bases; bases outside gene matches: 4. CDR3 DNA sequence: TGTGCCAGCAGCCAGGGGACAGGGGCAAACGAGCAGTACTTC. It translates to CASSQGTGANEQYF.

The rearrangement uses TRBV15 and TRBJ2-1; 9 bases fit TRBD1. CDR3 length: 16 amino acids. V lost 8 bases, J lost 7 bases, and 15 bases stayed unmatched. From germline, CDR1 is LNHNV and CDR2 YYDKDF (reference sequence). As DNA, the CDR3 is TGTGCCACCGGGACAGGGACCTACATAGGGAAGAATGAGCAGTTCTTC. It translates to CATGTGTYIGKNEQFF.

The J gene is TRBJ2-7, the V gene TRBV28; 9 bases agree with TRBD2. The junction had 5 bases not matched to a gene; V was cut back by 2 bases and J by 0 bases. Germline V gene sequence: CDR1 MDHEN, CDR2 SYDVKM. The CDR3 sequence is 16 residues long. The CDR3 is CASSLRSGSFSYEQYF. The CDR3 DNA sequence: TGTGCCAGCAGTTTACGTAGCGGGAGCTTCTCCTACGAGCAGTACTTC.

The chain combines TRBV10-3 with TRBJ2-7; D remains ambiguous. The V gene lost 3 bases and the J gene lost 3 bases, with 15 bases spanning the gap. Germline V gene data show CDR1 as ENHRY and CDR2 as SYGVKD. CDR3 size: 15 residues. The CDR3 DNA reads as TGTGCCATCAGTGATTTTAGTCTGGAGATCTACGAGCAGTACTTC. Amino acids: CAISDFSLEIYEQYF.

V is TRBV14 and J is TRBJ1-1; D is unclear. This CDR3 has 13 residues. Germline V lookup: CDR1 SGHDN, CDR2 FVKESK. The V end was cut by 0 bases, the J end by 13 bases, with 15 bases between. The CDR3 region is CASSQDRRGWVFF. CDR3 DNA: TGTGCCAGCAGCCAAGACCGCCGGGGTTGGGTTTTCTTT.

The chain has TRBV7-2 and TRBJ2-7, with a tentative D call TRBD2 (5 bases). Germline V gene sequence: CDR1 SGHTA, CDR2 FQGNSA. CDR3 length equals 14 residues. V gave up 5 bases and J gave up 2 bases, with 13 bases separating them. Here the CDR3 reads CASSRNTGAYEQYF. CDR3 nucleotides: TGTGCCAGCAGCCGCAACACCGGGGCCTACGAGCAGTACTTC.

The chain carries TRBV9 and TRBJ2-5; 9 nucleotides agree with TRBD2. Looked up from germline, CDR1 is SGDLS and CDR2 is YYNGEE. The V segment lost 1 base and the J segment 5 bases; nucleotides outside the gene matches: 21. This CDR3 contains 20 residues. The CDR3 DNA reads as TGTGCCAGCAGCGTAAGGCCCCTCCCGGGTGGCGGGGGGGCCCATGAGACCCAGTACTTC. Translated, it gives CASSVRPLPGGGGAHETQYF.

This chain joins TRBV10-1 and TRBJ2-1; 13 bases map to TRBD2. V lost 3 bases and J lost 0; bases outside the gene matches: 5. CDR3 length: 18 residues. In germline, CDR1 is WNHNN, CDR2 SYGVQD (reference sequence). The CDR3 DNA follows: TGCGCCAGCAGTGATTCGGGACTAGCGGGGAACTCCTACAATGAGCAGTTCTTC. Amino acids: CASSDSGLAGNSYNEQFF.

The chain joins TRBV11-2 to TRBJ2-7; no clear D gene. The CDR3 is 13 amino acids. V was pared by 1 base and J by 7 bases, with 11 bases between. Germline assignment: CDR1 SGHAT and CDR2 FQNNGV. CDR3 sequence: CASSLVLELEQYF. The CDR3 DNA is TGTGCCAGCAGCTTAGTCCTGGAATTGGAGCAGTACTTC.

The chain carries TRBV15 and TRBJ2-5; 8 bases are shared with TRBD1. Germline-derived CDR1 and CDR2 are LNHNV and YYDKDF (reference sequence). V was pared by 3 bases and J by 1 base, with 13 bases of the junction left unmatched. The CDR3 contains 18 residues. The CDR3 protein is CATSRQYLGGQAQETQYF. CDR3 sequence (DNA): TGTGCCACCAGCAGGCAATACTTAGGGGGACAGGCCCAAGAGACCCAGTACTTC.

The chain is built from TRBV30 and TRBJ1-2; 7 bases map to TRBD1. Germline CDR1 reads GTSNPN; CDR2 reads SVGIG (reference sequence). With 4 bases clipped from V and 5 bases from J, the junction kept 31 bases outside the gene matches. The CDR3 runs 21 residues. The CDR3 sequence is CAWNLLGGDWSFDATGYGYTF. The CDR3 DNA reads TGTGCCTGGAACCTTCTAGGAGGGGACTGGTCCTTCGACGCGACAGGGTATGGCTACACCTTC. Complete variable domain (other parts from reference TRBV30 and TRBJ1-2): SQTIHQWPATLVQPVGSPLSLECTVEGTSNPNLYWYRQAAGRGLQLLFYSVGIGQISSEVPQNLSASRPQDRQFILSSKKLLLSDSGFYLCAWNLLGGDWSFDATGYGYTFGSGTRLTVV.

The J gene is TRBJ1-1, the V gene TRBV7-9; 7 nucleotides agree with TRBD1. Germline V gives CDR1 SEHNR, CDR2 FQNEAQ (reference sequence). The CDR3 sequence is 15 residues long. Germline trimming cut 4 bases from V and 4 bases from J; bases unmatched to any gene: 9. The CDR3 sequence is CASSSGGAASTEAFF. The CDR3 bases are TGTGCCAGCAGCTCAGGGGGGGCGGCGAGCACTGAAGCTTTCTTT. Full variable domain (rest looked up from reference TRBV7-9 and TRBJ1-1): DTGVSQNPRHKITKRGQNVTFRCDPISEHNRLYWYRQTLGQGPEFLTYFQNEAQLEKSRLLSDRFSAERPKGSFSTLEIQRTEQGDSAMYLCASSSGGAASTEAFFGQGTRLTVV.

The J gene is TRBJ1-1, the V gene TRBV30, with D perhaps matching TRBD1 (6 bases). CDR3 length: 17 residues. Germline V gene data show CDR1 as GTSNPN and CDR2 as SVGIG (reference sequence). V lost 0 bases and J 1 base, leaving 18 bases between the germline ends. CDR3 protein: CAWSVVRRSRGNTEAFF. For the CDR3, the DNA is TGTGCCTGGAGTGTAGTTAGAAGGAGCAGGGGGAACACTGAAGCTTTCTTT.

V and J are TRBV19 and TRBJ2-7; 7 bases fit TRBD2. This CDR3 has 15 amino acids. The V segment lost 4 bases and the J segment 2 bases; nucleotides outside the gene matches: 8. Germline V lookup: CDR1 LNHDA, CDR2 SQIVND (reference sequence). As DNA, the CDR3 is TGTGCCAGTAGTACCAGGGTGGCGGGGGCCTACGAGCAGTACTTC. Protein product: CASSTRVAGAYEQYF.

The V call is TRBV10-3, the J call TRBJ2-2; 10 bases map to TRBD1. Germline values: CDR1 ENHRY, CDR2 SYGVKD. This CDR3 is built from 15 residues. V gave up 4 bases and J gave up 5 bases; unmatched junction bases: 4. CDR3: CAISAGQGGTGELFF. In DNA, the CDR3 is TGTGCCATCAGTGCCGGACAGGGGGGTACCGGGGAGCTGTTTTTT.

There are a few counts of this clone. The chain links TRBV12-3 or TRBV12-4 to TRBJ1-4; D is unclear. The CDR3 contains 13 residues. V shed 1 base and J shed 8 bases, with 8 bases lying between them. The CDR3 reads CASSLEGGEKLFF. In DNA form, the CDR3 reads TGTGCCAGCAGTTTAGAGGGTGGCGAAAAACTGTTTTTT.

The sample holds one count of this clone. The V gene is TRBV2, the J gene TRBJ2-5; 7 bases map to TRBD2. The germline V gene has CDR1 SNHLY and CDR2 FYNNEI. The CDR3 totals 13 residues. Unmatched junction bases numbered 14, after V lost 6 bases and J lost 13 bases. The CDR3 DNA reads TGTGCCAGCAGGGAGGGGACTACCTATCAAAGGTACTTC. Encoded protein: CASREGTTYQRYF.

J is TRBJ1-1 and V is TRBV27; D perhaps matches TRBD1 (5 bases). CDR3 length: 13 amino acids. CDR1 and CDR2 from the germline V gene are MNHEY and SMNVEV (reference sequence). V lost 8 bases to trimming and J lost 0 bases, with 10 bases between them. CDR3 DNA sequence: TGTGCCAGCTCCGGGGGAATGAACACTGAAGCTTTCTTT. Encoded protein: CASSGGMNTEAFF.

The rearrangement uses TRBV2 and TRBJ2-2; no definite D call. The ends were cut back, 7 bases at V and 2 bases at J, with 11 bases in the middle. Germline assignment: CDR1 SNHLY and CDR2 FYNNEI. The CDR3 runs 14 residues. The CDR3 sequence: CASTKTRNTGELFF. CDR3 sequence (DNA): TGTGCCAGCACCAAAACCCGTAACACCGGGGAGCTGTTTTTT.

The rearrangement joins TRBV5-1 to TRBJ2-3; D unclear. V was clipped by 4 bases and J by 1 base, with 4 bases between them. The CDR3 totals 12 residues. Germline V gene lookup returns CDR1 SGHRS and CDR2 YFSETQ. For the CDR3, the DNA is TGCGCCAGCAGCACCCGCACAGATACGCAGTATTTT. This translates into CASSTRTDTQYF.

The chain employs TRBV18 and TRBJ1-1; D ambiguous. There are 14 residues in the CDR3. Germline lookup yields CDR1 KGHSH and CDR2 LQKENI. Between the trimmed V and J ends, which lost 3 bases and 2 bases, there was a span of 10 bases. The CDR3 DNA sequence: TGTGCCAGCTCACCGGCCGCGGGAAACACTGAAGCTTTCTTT. Translated: CASSPAAGNTEAFF.

The chain combines TRBV12-3 or TRBV12-4 with TRBJ1-2, with TRBD1 matching over 7 bases. J was trimmed by 8 bases and V by 4 bases; bases with no gene match: 7. This CDR3 comprises 13 residues. The CDR3 DNA is TGTGCCAGCAGTTCCGGACAGGCGGGAGGCTACACCTTC. Translation gives CASSSGQAGGYTF.

The V and J genes are TRBV5-1 and TRBJ2-1; a possible D gene is TRBD2 (5 bases). Between the trimmed V and J ends, which lost 0 bases and 3 bases, there was a span of 7 bases. The CDR3 runs 14 residues. CDR1 SGHRS and CDR2 YFSETQ come from the germline V gene. CDR3 amino acids: CASSLGDYYNEQFF. CDR3 in DNA: TGCGCCAGCAGCTTGGGCGACTACTACAATGAGCAGTTCTTC.

This clone was recorded once. The rearrangement uses TRBV5-1 and TRBJ2-2; the D is unclear. This CDR3 has 16 amino acids. Germline CDR1 SGHRS, CDR2 YFSETQ. The V gene lost 1 base and the J gene lost 6 bases, with 16 bases spanning the gap. The CDR3 DNA is TGCGCCAGCAGCTTGATGGGTCCGTTAGGAGCCGGGGAGCTGTTTTTT. It translates to CASSLMGPLGAGELFF.

This clone showed up just a few times. CDR3 region: CASHPEGSGAYNEQFF. The DNA of the CDR3 is TGTGCCAGCCATCCTGAGGGGAGTGGGGCTTACAATGAGCAGTTCTTC. This chain links TRBV27 with TRBJ2-1; possibly TRBD1 or TRBD2 for D (5 bases each). The length of the CDR3 is 16 residues. Germline CDR1 and CDR2: MNHEY and SMNVEV (reference sequence). Trimming cost V 8 bases and J 4 bases, with 21 bases left between them.

CDR3 loop: CASTYRTDTQYF. CDR3 nucleotide sequence: TGTGCCAGCACCTACCGCACAGATACGCAGTATTTT. V and J are TRBV6-5 and TRBJ2-3; unclear D gene. Germline V gene lookup returns CDR1 MNHEY and CDR2 SVGAGI. The CDR3 length is 12 residues. Trimming removed 7 bases from V and 1 base from J, with 6 bases in between.

The V call is TRBV6-1, the J call TRBJ1-5; D is perhaps TRBD1 (6 bases). There are 14 residues in the CDR3. V dropped 3 bases and J dropped 3 bases, with 9 bases sitting between them. From germline, CDR1 is MNHNS and CDR2 SASEGT. CDR3 coding DNA: TGTGCCAGCAGTGAGACAGGCCACAATCAGCCCCAGCATTTT. Translated: CASSETGHNQPQHF.